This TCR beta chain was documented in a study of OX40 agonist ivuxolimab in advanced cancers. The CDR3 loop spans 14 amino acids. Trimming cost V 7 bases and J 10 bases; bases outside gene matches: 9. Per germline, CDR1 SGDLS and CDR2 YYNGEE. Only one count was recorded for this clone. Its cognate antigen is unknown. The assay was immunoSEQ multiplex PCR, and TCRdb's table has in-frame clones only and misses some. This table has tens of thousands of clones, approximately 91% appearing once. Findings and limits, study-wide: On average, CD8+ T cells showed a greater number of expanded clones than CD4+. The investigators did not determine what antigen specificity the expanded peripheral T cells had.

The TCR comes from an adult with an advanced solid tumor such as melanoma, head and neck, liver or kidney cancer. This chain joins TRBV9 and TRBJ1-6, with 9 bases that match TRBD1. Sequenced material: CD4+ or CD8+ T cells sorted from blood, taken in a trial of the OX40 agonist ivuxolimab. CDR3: CASSPRDRESPLHF. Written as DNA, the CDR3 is TGTGCCAGCTCCCCCCGGGACAGGGAATCACCCCTCCACTTT. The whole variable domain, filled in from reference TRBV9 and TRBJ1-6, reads DSGVTQTPKHLITATGQRVTLRCSPRSGDLSVYWYQQSLDQGLQFLIQYYNGEERAKGNILERFSAQQFPDLHSELNLSSLELGDSALYFCASSPRDRESPLHFGNGTRLTVT.